The 9 T cell receptor beta chains given below trace back to one sample, sequenced in a study of cytomegalovirus exposure and HLA in healthy donors. Primers: 60 Vbeta forward and 13 Jbeta reverse. Generated by immunoSEQ multiplex PCR, the TCRdb table keeps only in-frame clones and is missing some. The table records approximately 76,000 clones, 79% of them present only once. The sample comprised PBMCs. The receptors here all came from a man in his thirties or forties in good health and CMV-seronegative.

The chain combines TRBV6-5 with TRBJ1-2, with D possibly being TRBD1 (6 bases). The germline V and J ends were trimmed by 6 bases and 8 bases, with 10 bases remaining between them. The CDR3 has 11 residues. CDR1 is MNHEY and CDR2 is SVGAGI in the germline V gene. CDR3 in amino acids: CASRGGRGYTF. CDR3 sequence (DNA): TGTGCCAGCAGGGGGGGGCGAGGCTACACCTTC.

This chain joins TRBV7-2 and TRBJ2-3; 10 nucleotides align to TRBD2. In germline, CDR1 is SGHTA, CDR2 FQGNSA. Trimming at V came to 1 base and at J to 8 bases, leaving 9 bases not matched to a gene. The CDR3 covers 16 residues. In DNA form, the CDR3 reads TGTGCCAGCAGCTTAGAATTAGCGGGAGGCGGCGGTACGCAGTATTTT. This gives the protein CASSLELAGGGGTQYF.

The chain's CDR3 is CASSPDSLQETQYF. The CDR3, as DNA: TGTGCCAGCAGCCCGGACAGCCTCCAAGAGACCCAGTACTTC. The genes are TRBV5-6 and TRBJ2-5, with D perhaps matching TRBD1 (6 bases). This CDR3 is built from 14 residues. The V and J ends lost 4 bases and 1 base respectively, with 11 bases between them. Germline loops: CDR1 SGHDT, CDR2 YYEEEE.

The rearrangement uses TRBV27 and TRBJ2-6; D is unresolved. Germline CDR1 and CDR2: MNHEY and SMNVEV (reference sequence). This CDR3 comprises 15 residues. V was shortened by 1 base and J by 2 bases, with 6 bases between the two germline ends. CDR3 sequence reads: CASSLFIPGANVLTF. In DNA, the CDR3 is TGTGCCAGCAGTTTATTTATTCCTGGGGCCAACGTCCTGACTTTC.

This clone was seen a few times. V and J are TRBV29-1 and TRBJ1-1, with 8 nucleotides matching TRBD1. Germline V gives CDR1 SQVTM, CDR2 ANQGSEA. V lost 7 bases and J lost 5; bases outside the gene matches: 15. There are 15 residues in the CDR3. CDR3 DNA: TGCAGCGCGGGGACAGGCTCTTTTGTGGAGACTGAAGCTTTCTTT. Translated: CSAGTGSFVETEAFF.

V and J are TRBV28 and TRBJ1-5, with no clear D. The CDR3 is made up of 15 amino acids. V gave up 6 bases and J gave up 2 bases, with 14 bases separating them. Germline V gene sequence: CDR1 MDHEN, CDR2 SYDVKM. CDR3 sequence reads: CASSLLVGGNQPQHF. In DNA form, the CDR3 reads TGTGCCAGCAGCCTTTTGGTGGGCGGCAATCAGCCCCAGCATTTT.

The rearrangement links TRBV6-5 to TRBJ1-2, with TRBD1 as a possible D gene (6 bases). From germline, CDR1 is MNHEY and CDR2 SVGAGI. The CDR3 runs to 15 residues. V was trimmed by 5 bases and J by 4 bases, leaving 17 bases between them. The CDR3, as DNA: TGTGCCAGCAGTAGAACAGGGAAGTTTAGCTATGGCTACACCTTC. Its protein product is CASSRTGKFSYGYTF.

The chain has TRBV19 and TRBJ2-2; 7 bases are a match to TRBD1. The CDR3 sequence is 15 residues long. Germline CDR1 reads LNHDA; CDR2 reads SQIVND (reference sequence). With V trimmed by 3 bases and J by 3 bases, 4 bases remained unmatched. The CDR3 DNA is TGTGCCAGTAGTATTATAGACAGGGACACCGGGGAGCTGTTTTTT. This gives the protein CASSIIDRDTGELFF. Looking up the rest from reference TRBV19 and TRBJ2-2 gives the full variable domain: DGGITQSPKYLFRKEGQNVTLSCEQNLNHDAMYWYRQDPGQGLRLIYYSQIVNDFQKGDIAEGYSVSREKKESFPLTVTSAQKNPTAFYLCASSIIDRDTGELFFGEGSRLTVL.

The CDR3 here is CASSSPQGYEQYF. CDR3 DNA: TGTGCCAGTAGTTCCCCACAGGGCTACGAGCAGTACTTC. The chain couples TRBV19 to TRBJ2-7; maybe TRBD1 (6 bases). The germline CDR1 and CDR2 sequences are LNHDA and SQIVND (reference sequence). Trimming left V 5 bases short and J 3 bases short, with 11 bases between. CDR3 length: 13 amino acids.